This entry lists 20 T cell receptor beta chains sequenced from one sample in a study of T cell repertoires in cytomegalovirus infection. TCRdb recomputed calls from the reads with MiXCR, one row per CDR3 protein. The profile shows around 94,000 distinct CDR3 sequences, more than 15% of them singletons. Input material: PBMCs. These receptors were collected from a human donor in good health (CMV status not recorded). Some clones in this sample may be carry-over from other donors' samples.

This clonotype was detected a few times. The chain employs TRBV20-1 and TRBJ2-6, with 7 bases aligning to TRBD1. CDR1 is DFQATT, CDR2 SNEGSKA, per germline (reference sequence). The junction had 8 bases not matched to a gene; V was cut back by 2 bases and J by 1 base. The CDR3 has 17 residues. CDR3 loop: CSARTGQTLSGANVLTF. CDR3 sequence (DNA): TGCAGTGCTAGAACGGGACAGACACTGTCTGGGGCCAACGTCCTGACTTTC.

There are many counts of this clonotype. The V gene is TRBV7-8, the J gene TRBJ2-1; 10 nucleotides agree with TRBD2. CDR3 length: 16 amino acids. Trimming at V came to 6 bases and at J to 2 bases, leaving 7 bases not matched to a gene. Germline-derived CDR1 and CDR2 are SGHVS and FQNEAQ. This chain's CDR3 is CASRSGGGPAYNEQFF. CDR3 sequence (DNA): TGTGCCAGCAGGAGCGGGGGGGGCCCCGCCTACAATGAGCAGTTCTTC.

This clonotype was recorded many times. The chain couples TRBV6-4 to TRBJ1-2; D is unclear. The length of the CDR3 is 15 residues. The V and J ends lost 5 bases and 0 bases respectively, with 13 bases between them. Germline-derived CDR1 and CDR2 are MRHNA and SNTAGT. The CDR3 DNA follows: TGTGCCAGCAGTAGGACGGCCGGCACTAACTATGGCTACACCTTC. This translates into CASSRTAGTNYGYTF.

V and J are TRBV20-1 and TRBJ1-1; D uncertain. V lost 4 bases and J 1 base, leaving 4 bases between the germline ends. Looked up from germline, CDR1 is DFQATT and CDR2 is SNEGSKA (reference sequence). The CDR3 has 11 amino acids. The CDR3 is CSATENTEAFF. DNA of the CDR3: TGCAGTGCTACGGAGAACACTGAAGCTTTCTTT.

This clonotype was recorded a few times. V usage is TRBV12-3 or TRBV12-4 and J usage is TRBJ1-1, with TRBD1 matching 8 bases. This CDR3 has 13 amino acids. Trimming removed 7 bases from V and 4 bases from J; junction bases left unmatched: 5. The DNA for the CDR3 is TGTGCCAGCATTGGACAGGGAGGCACTGAAGCTTTCTTT. This sequence encodes CASIGQGGTEAFF.

The V call is TRBV6-2 or TRBV6-3, the J call TRBJ1-2; D ambiguous. V was cut by 6 bases and J by 6 bases, with 14 bases left in between. CDR1 MNHEY and CDR2 SVGEGT come from the germline V gene. This CDR3 contains 13 residues. CDR3 in DNA: TGTGCCAGCAGCCGACTCGCCCAGGATGGCTACACCTTC. Translated, it gives CASSRLAQDGYTF.

This clonotype was seen ten or more times. The V call is TRBV7-8, the J call TRBJ2-2; D is unclear. Between the trimmed V and J ends, which lost 3 bases and 5 bases, there was a span of 7 bases. This CDR3 comprises 13 residues. The germline V gene has CDR1 SGHVS and CDR2 FQNEAQ. This CDR3 is CASSFPGTGELFF. CDR3 DNA: TGTGCCAGCAGCTTCCCAGGTACCGGGGAGCTGTTTTTT.

This clonotype was seen ten or more times. The chain links TRBV7-8 to TRBJ1-5, with D unclear. This CDR3 region has 13 residues. Germline values: CDR1 SGHVS, CDR2 FQNEAQ. The V end was cut by 1 base, the J end by 4 bases, with 5 bases between. This chain's CDR3 is CASSLGQNQPQHF. The CDR3 region has the DNA TGTGCCAGCAGCTTAGGGCAGAATCAGCCCCAGCATTTT.

The J gene is TRBJ2-7, the V gene TRBV7-9; TRBD1 agrees at 12 bases. The CDR3 extends over 14 amino acids. After removal of 4 bases from V and 2 bases from J, the junction contained 0 bases not matched to a gene. Germline values: CDR1 SEHNR, CDR2 FQNEAQ (reference sequence). In nucleotides, the CDR3 is TGTGCCAGCAGCTGGGACAGGGGGCCCTACGAGCAGTACTTC. It is translated as CASSWDRGPYEQYF.

This clonotype has a handful of counts. The CDR3: CSAQLRTDTFTGELFF. The CDR3 DNA is TGCAGTGCGCAATTACGGACAGACACTTTCACCGGGGAGCTGTTTTTT. The chain carries TRBV20-1 and TRBJ2-2; D is possibly TRBD1 (6 bases). Germline CDR1 and CDR2: DFQATT and SNEGSKA (reference sequence). This CDR3 region has 16 residues. V dropped 6 bases and J dropped 4 bases, with 21 bases sitting between them.

This clonotype was seen many times. V gene TRBV28 combines with J gene TRBJ1-5; weak D call: TRBD1 (6 bases). Germline loops: CDR1 MDHEN, CDR2 SYDVKM. The length of the CDR3 is 16 residues. V was cut by 5 bases and J by 7 bases, with 21 bases left in between. The CDR3 protein is CASSANTGSYVQPQHF. The CDR3 nucleotides read TGTGCCAGCAGTGCAAACACAGGGAGCTATGTACAGCCCCAGCATTTT.

In this sample, this clonotype turned up many times. The rearrangement uses TRBV7-2 and TRBJ2-3; 10 bases are shared with TRBD1. This CDR3 is 17 amino acids long. Germline values: CDR1 SGHTA, CDR2 FQGNSA. The trim removed 2 bases at V and 4 bases at J, leaving 9 bases unmatched. The CDR3 is CASSLRTGGSWADTQYF. The CDR3 DNA is TGTGCCAGCAGCTTACGGACAGGGGGAAGTTGGGCAGATACGCAGTATTTT. Combining the CDR3 with reference TRBV7-2 and TRBJ2-3 gives the whole variable domain GAGVSQSPSNKVTEKGKDVELRCDPISGHTALYWYRQSLGQGLEFLIYFQGNSAPDKSGLPSDRFSAERTGGSVSTLTIQRTQQEDSAVYLCASSLRTGGSWADTQYFGPGTRLTVL.

The chain is built from TRBV11-3 and TRBJ2-1; D is ambiguous. CDR1 and CDR2 (germline): SGHNT, YENEEA. The length of the CDR3 is 12 residues. V lost 0 bases and J lost 10, with 7 bases in between. The CDR3 is CASSLDTDEQFF. The CDR3, as DNA: TGTGCCAGCAGCTTAGATACAGACGAGCAGTTCTTC.

Only a few counts were recorded for this clonotype. The J gene is TRBJ1-2, the V gene TRBV28; 7 bases line up with TRBD1. The germline CDR1 and CDR2 sequences are MDHEN and SYDVKM. The CDR3 is 16 amino acids. V was clipped by 7 bases and J by 4 bases; unmatched bases: 15. The CDR3 nucleotides are TGTGCCAGCATGAGTACCGCAACAGGGGTGGTCTATGGCTACACCTTC. It codes for CASMSTATGVVYGYTF.

With regard to this clonotype: This may arise from a read error, as a much more abundant clone is one base away. The chain has TRBV5-7 and TRBJ2-2; no firm D call. TRBV5-7 carries the ORF label, with uncertain function. The CDR3 length is 11 residues. The germline V and J ends were trimmed by 2 bases and 7 bases, with 3 bases remaining between them. The CDR3 protein is CASSLLGELFF. CDR3 bases: TGTGCCAGCAGCTTACTCGGGGAGCTGTTTTTT.

This chain joins TRBV6-2 or TRBV6-3 and TRBJ1-4; D unclear. The V end was cut by 6 bases, the J end by 0 bases, with 5 bases between. The CDR3 runs 13 residues. CDR1 is MNHEY, CDR2 SVGEGT, per germline. The CDR3 sequence: CASRKTTNEKLFF. CDR3 coding DNA: TGTGCCAGCAGAAAGACAACTAATGAAAAACTGTTTTTT.

The chain employs TRBV5-1 and TRBJ2-7; 7 bases map to TRBD1. CDR3 size: 14 residues. CDR1 is SGHRS, CDR2 YFSETQ, per germline. Germline trimming cut 6 bases from V and 2 bases from J; bases unmatched to any gene: 8. In nucleotides, the CDR3 is TGCGCCAGCACCCCGGCGACAGGGACCTACGAGCAGTACTTC. Its protein is CASTPATGTYEQYF.

This clonotype was detected a few times. The chain combines TRBV5-4 with TRBJ2-7; 9 bases match TRBD1. Germline assignment: CDR1 SGHNT and CDR2 YYREEE (reference sequence). The CDR3 covers 17 residues. With 4 bases clipped from V and 3 bases from J, the junction kept 14 bases outside the gene matches. CDR3 sequence (DNA): TGTGCCAGCAGCCGGTTTGCCGCTGGGACAGGGATCTACGAGCAGTACTTC. Protein: CASSRFAAGTGIYEQYF.

The chain joins TRBV11-2 to TRBJ2-7; maybe TRBD2 (6 bases). The CDR3 consists of 20 residues. CDR1 SGHAT and CDR2 FQNNGV come from the germline V gene. Trimming shortened V by 3 bases and J by 7 bases, and 34 bases separated the two germline ends. The DNA for the CDR3 is TGTGCCAGCAGCTTCCGAGAGGGGCCTACAACTGACCTACCACGGGAGGAGCAGTACTTC. As protein: CASSFREGPTTDLPREEQYF.

This clonotype was seen more than once but under ten times. The chain links TRBV6-2 or TRBV6-3 to TRBJ1-1; TRBD1 is a possible D gene (5 bases). CDR1 is MNHEY and CDR2 is SVGEGT in the germline V gene. With 2 bases removed from V and 7 bases from J, the gap between germline ends came to 5 bases. The CDR3 totals 11 residues. The CDR3: CASSYGHEAFF. The CDR3 DNA is TGTGCCAGCAGTTACGGACATGAAGCTTTCTTT.